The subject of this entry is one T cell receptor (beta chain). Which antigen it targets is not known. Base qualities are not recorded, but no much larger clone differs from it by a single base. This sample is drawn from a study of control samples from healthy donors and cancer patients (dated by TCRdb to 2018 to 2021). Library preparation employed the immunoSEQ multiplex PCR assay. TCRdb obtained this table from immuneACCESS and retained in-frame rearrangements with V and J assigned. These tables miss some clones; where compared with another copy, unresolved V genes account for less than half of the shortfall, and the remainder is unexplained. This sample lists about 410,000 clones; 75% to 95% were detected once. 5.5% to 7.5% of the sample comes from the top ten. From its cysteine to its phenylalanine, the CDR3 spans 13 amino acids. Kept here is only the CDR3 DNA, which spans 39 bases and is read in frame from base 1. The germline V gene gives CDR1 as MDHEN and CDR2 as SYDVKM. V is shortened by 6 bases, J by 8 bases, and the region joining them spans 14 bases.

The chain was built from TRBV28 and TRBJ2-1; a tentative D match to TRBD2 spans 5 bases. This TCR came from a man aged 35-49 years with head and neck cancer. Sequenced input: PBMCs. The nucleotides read TGTGCCAGCAGGCTGGTAGGGCGGGATGAGCAGTTCTTC. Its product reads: CASRLVGRDEQFF.